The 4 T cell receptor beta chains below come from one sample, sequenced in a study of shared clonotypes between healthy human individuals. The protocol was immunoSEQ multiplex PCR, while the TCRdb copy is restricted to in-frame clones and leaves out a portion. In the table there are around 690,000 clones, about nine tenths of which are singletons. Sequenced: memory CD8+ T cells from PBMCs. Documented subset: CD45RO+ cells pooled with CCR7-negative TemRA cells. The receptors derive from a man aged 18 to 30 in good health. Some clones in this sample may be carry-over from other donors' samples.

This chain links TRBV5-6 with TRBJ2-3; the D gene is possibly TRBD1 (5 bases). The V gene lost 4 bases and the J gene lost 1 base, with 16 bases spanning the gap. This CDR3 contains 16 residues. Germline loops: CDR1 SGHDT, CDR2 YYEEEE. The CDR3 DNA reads TGTGCCAGCAGCCCGAAGGGCAGGGTCGGCACAGATACGCAGTATTTT. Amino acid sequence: CASSPKGRVGTDTQYF.

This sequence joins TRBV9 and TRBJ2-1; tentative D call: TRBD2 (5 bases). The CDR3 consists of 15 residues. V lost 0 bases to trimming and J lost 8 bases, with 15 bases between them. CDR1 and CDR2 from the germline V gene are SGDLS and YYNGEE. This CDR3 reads CASSVGRGFRDEQFF. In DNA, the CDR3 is TGTGCCAGCAGCGTAGGACGAGGGTTTAGGGATGAGCAGTTCTTC. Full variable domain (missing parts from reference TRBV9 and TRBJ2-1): DSGVTQTPKHLITATGQRVTLRCSPRSGDLSVYWYQQSLDQGLQFLIQYYNGEERAKGNILERFSAQQFPDLHSELNLSSLELGDSALYFCASSVGRGFRDEQFFGPGTRLTVL.

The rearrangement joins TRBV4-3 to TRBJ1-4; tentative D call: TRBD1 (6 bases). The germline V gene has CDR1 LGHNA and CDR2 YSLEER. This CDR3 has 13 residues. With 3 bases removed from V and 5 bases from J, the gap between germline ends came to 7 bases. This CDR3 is CASSHRGNEKLFF. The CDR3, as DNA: TGCGCCAGCAGCCACAGGGGCAATGAAAAACTGTTTTTT.

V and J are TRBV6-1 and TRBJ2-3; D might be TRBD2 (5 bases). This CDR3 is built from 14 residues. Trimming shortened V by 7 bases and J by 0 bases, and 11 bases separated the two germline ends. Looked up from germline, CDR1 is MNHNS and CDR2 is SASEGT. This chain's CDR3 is CASIGGFSTDTQYF. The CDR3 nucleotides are TGTGCCAGCATCGGCGGGTTTAGCACAGATACGCAGTATTTT.